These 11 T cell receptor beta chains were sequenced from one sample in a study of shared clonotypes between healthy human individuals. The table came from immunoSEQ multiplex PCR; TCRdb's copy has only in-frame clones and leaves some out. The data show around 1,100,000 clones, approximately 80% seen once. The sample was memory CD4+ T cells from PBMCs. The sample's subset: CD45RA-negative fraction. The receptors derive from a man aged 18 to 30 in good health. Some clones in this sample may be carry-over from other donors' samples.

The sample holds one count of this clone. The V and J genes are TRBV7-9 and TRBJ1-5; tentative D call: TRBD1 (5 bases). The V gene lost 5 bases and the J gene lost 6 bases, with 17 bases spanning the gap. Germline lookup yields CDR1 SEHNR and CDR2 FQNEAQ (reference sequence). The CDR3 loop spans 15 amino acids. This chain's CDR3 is CASSPGIWGGQPQHF. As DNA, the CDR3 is TGTGCCAGCAGCCCAGGGATCTGGGGGGGTCAGCCCCAGCATTTT.

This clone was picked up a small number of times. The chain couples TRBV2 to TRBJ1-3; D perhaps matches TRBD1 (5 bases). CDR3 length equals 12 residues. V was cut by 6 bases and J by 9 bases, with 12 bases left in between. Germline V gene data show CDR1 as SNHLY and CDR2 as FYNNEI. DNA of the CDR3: TGTGCCAGCAGCGACTGGGGGAGCACCATATATTTT. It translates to CASSDWGSTIYF.

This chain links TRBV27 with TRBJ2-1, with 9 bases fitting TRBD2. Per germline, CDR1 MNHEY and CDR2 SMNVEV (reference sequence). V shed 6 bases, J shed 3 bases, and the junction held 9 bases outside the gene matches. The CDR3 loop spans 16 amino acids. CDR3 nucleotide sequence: TGTGCCAGCAGGCACTTAAGCGGGGGGAACTACAATGAGCAGTTCTTC. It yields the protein CASRHLSGGNYNEQFF.

As DNA, the CDR3 is TGCAGCGTTAGACAGGGGCACGAGCAGTACTTC. Residues: CSVRQGHEQYF. The chain is built from TRBV29-1 and TRBJ2-5; 8 bases line up with TRBD1. The end of the DNA aligns better with TRBJ2-7, so the J call may be wrong. CDR1 is SQVTM and CDR2 is ANQGSEA in the germline V gene. The CDR3 spans 11 residues.

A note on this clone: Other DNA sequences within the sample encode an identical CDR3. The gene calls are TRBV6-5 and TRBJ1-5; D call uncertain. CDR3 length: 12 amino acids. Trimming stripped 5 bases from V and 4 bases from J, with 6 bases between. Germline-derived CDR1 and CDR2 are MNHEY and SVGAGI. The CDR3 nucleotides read TGTGCCAGCAGTGACCCAAATCAGCCCCAGCATTTT. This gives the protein CASSDPNQPQHF.

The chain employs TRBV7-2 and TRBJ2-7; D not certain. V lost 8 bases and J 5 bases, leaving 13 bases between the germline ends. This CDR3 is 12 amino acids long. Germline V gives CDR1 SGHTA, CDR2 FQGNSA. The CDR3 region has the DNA TGTGCCAGCGAAAGAACGAAGGACGAGCAGTACTTC. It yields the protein CASERTKDEQYF.

The CDR3 loop is CASSSDRAGTEAFF. The CDR3 DNA reads TGTGCCAGCAGCTCGGACAGGGCCGGCACTGAAGCTTTCTTT. The J gene is TRBJ1-1, the V gene TRBV5-5; 8 bases are a match to TRBD1. The CDR3 sequence is 14 residues long. J lost 4 bases, V lost 3 bases, and 5 bases had no gene match. Germline assignment: CDR1 SGHKS and CDR2 YYEKEE (reference sequence).

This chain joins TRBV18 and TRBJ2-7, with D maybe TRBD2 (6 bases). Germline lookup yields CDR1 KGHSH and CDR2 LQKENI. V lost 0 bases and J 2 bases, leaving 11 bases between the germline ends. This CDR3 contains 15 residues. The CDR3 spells CASSPPYSGTYEQYF. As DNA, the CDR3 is TGTGCCAGCTCACCACCGTATAGCGGAACCTACGAGCAGTACTTC.

DNA of the CDR3: TGTGCCAGCAGCTTAGCGCAGGCTAGGGGCACAGATACGCAGTATTTT. Protein sequence: CASSLAQARGTDTQYF. V usage is TRBV7-2 and J usage is TRBJ2-3; the D is unclear. V lost 0 bases and J 1 base, leaving 11 bases between the germline ends. Germline assignment: CDR1 SGHTA and CDR2 FQGNSA. The CDR3 is 16 residues long.

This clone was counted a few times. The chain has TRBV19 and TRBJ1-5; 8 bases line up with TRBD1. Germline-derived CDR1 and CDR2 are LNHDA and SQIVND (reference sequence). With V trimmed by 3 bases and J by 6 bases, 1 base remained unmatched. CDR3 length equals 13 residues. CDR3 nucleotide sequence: TGTGCCAGTAGTATGGACAGGGTTCAGCCCCAGCATTTT. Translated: CASSMDRVQPQHF.

CDR3 nucleotide sequence: TGTGCCAGCAGACTTAGACCTAACACTGAAGCTTTCTTT. This sequence encodes CASRLRPNTEAFF. The rearrangement links TRBV6-5 to TRBJ1-1, with unresolved D. CDR1 and CDR2 (germline): MNHEY, SVGAGI. The CDR3 totals 13 residues. V lost 6 bases and J lost 2, with 10 bases in between.